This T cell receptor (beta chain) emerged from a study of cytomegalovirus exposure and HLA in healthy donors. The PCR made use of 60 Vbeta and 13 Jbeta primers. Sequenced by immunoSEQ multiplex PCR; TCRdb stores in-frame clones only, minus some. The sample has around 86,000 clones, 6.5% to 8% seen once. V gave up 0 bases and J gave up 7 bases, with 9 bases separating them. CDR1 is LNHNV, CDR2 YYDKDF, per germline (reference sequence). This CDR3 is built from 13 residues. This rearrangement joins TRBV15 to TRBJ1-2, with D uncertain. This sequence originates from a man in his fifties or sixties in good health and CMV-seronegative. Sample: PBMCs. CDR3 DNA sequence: TGTGCCACCAGCAGAGACCCCTTCGGTGGCTACACCTTC. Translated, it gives CATSRDPFGGYTF.